The rows below give T cell receptor beta chains drawn from one sample of a study of shared clonotypes between healthy human individuals. The protocol was immunoSEQ multiplex PCR, while the TCRdb copy is restricted to in-frame clones and leaves out a portion. The sample lists approximately 2.3 million clones, more than 85% occurring once. The sequenced sample consisted of naive CD4+ T cells from PBMCs. All receptors derive from a man aged 18 to 29 in good health. Some clones in this sample may be carry-over from other donors' samples. Both conserved end residues are part of each CDR3. D genes are given only for firm matches. Clone sizes are given selectively: once, few, many, or a class where the clone is expanded.

D	V	size	J	DNA	CDR3
TRBD1	TRBV6-6	.	TRBJ1-5	TGTGCCAGCAGTCCTCAAACAGGGGGAGGCAATCAGCCCCAGCATTTT	CASSPQTGGGNQPQHF
TRBD2	TRBV18	.	TRBJ2-7	TGTGCCAGCTCACCACTGACTAGCGGGAGTGCCCGGATGGCCTACGAGCAGTACTTC	CASSPLTSGSARMAYEQYF
TRBD1	TRBV7-8	.	TRBJ2-5	TGTGCCAGCAGCTTAAGGACAGGCACACAAGAGACCCAGTACTTC	CASSLRTGTQETQYF
TRBD2	TRBV28	.	TRBJ2-1	TGTGCCAGCAGTTCGCTAGCGGGAGGGCCGGCTGAGCAGTTCTTC	CASSSLAGGPAEQFF
TRBD2	TRBV9	.	TRBJ2-3	TGTGCCAGCAGCCTCAGAACGGGGGGACCCTCGGGGGATACGCAGTATTTT	CASSLRTGGPSGDTQYF
TRBD2	TRBV6-5	.	TRBJ2-3	TGTGCCAGCAGGGGAGGGACTAGCGGGAGTTCTACGCAGTATTTT	CASRGGTSGSSTQYF
.	TRBV7-2	.	TRBJ2-5	TGTGCCAGCAGCTTGGGGGGACAGATACAAGAGACCCAGTACTTC	CASSLGGQIQETQYF
.	TRBV20-1	.	TRBJ1-2	TGCAGTGCTAGAAGTGGGTCAGGCTACACCTTC	CSARSGSGYTF
.	TRBV5-1	.	TRBJ2-2	TGCGCCGGCAGCTTCATGATGAGGGAGGCCCTCACCGGGGAGCTGTTTTTT	CAGSFMMREALTGELFF
.	TRBV5-5	.	TRBJ2-7	TGTGCCAGCAGGAATGGGCCTCTGAGCGAGCAGTACTTC	CASRNGPLSEQYF
.	TRBV6-1	.	TRBJ1-1	TGTGCCAGCAGCCGGGACGTTCTAGAAGCTTTCTTT	CASSRDVLEAFF
.	TRBV7-6	.	TRBJ2-3	TGTGCCAGCAGCCGGGCCCCTCTTAATACGCAGTATTTT	CASSRAPLNTQYF
TRBD1	TRBV27	.	TRBJ1-2	TGTGCCAGCAGATCCCACCGTCCGGACAGGGAAAACTACACCTTC	CASRSHRPDRENYTF
.	TRBV2	.	TRBJ1-2	TGTGCCAGCAGTGAAAGGCATCTCTATGGCTACACCTTC	CASSERHLYGYTF
.	TRBV7-9	.	TRBJ2-1	TGTGCCAGCAGCCCCGTTGGGGGGGCCTCAAGCTCCTACAATGAGCAGTTCTTC	CASSPVGGASSSYNEQFF
.	TRBV7-9	.	TRBJ1-6	TGTGCCAGCAGCTTAGTGGGCAGGGACAATTCACCCCTCCACTTT	CASSLVGRDNSPLHF
.	TRBV10-2	.	TRBJ2-1	TGCGCCAGCAGTGAATATGAGCAGTTCTTC	CASSEYEQFF
TRBD2	TRBV6-1	.	TRBJ2-4	TGTGCCAGCAGTGAATTCGGGGGGGCCAAAAACATTCAGTACTTC	CASSEFGGAKNIQYF
TRBD1	TRBV7-9	.	TRBJ2-7	TGTGCCAGCAGCCGCGGACAGGGGGCCTTGGGCGAGCAGTACTTC	CASSRGQGALGEQYF
.	TRBV4-1	.	TRBJ2-2	TGCGCCAGCAGCCAAGATCCCCGCTCCGCGGGGCTGTTTTTT	CASSQDPRSAGLFF
.	TRBV7-9	.	TRBJ2-1	TGTGCCAGCAGCTTAGCGGTTTACAATGAGCAGTTCTTC	CASSLAVYNEQFF
.	TRBV30	once	TRBJ2-7	TGTGCCTGGAGTGTAATCGGATACGAGCAGTACTTC	CAWSVIGYEQYF
.	TRBV5-1	.	TRBJ1-1	TGCGCCAGCAGCTCGATCCAGGGTTCCCCCACTGAAGCTTTCTTT	CASSSIQGSPTEAFF
TRBD1	TRBV4-1	.	TRBJ1-4	TGCGCCAGCAGACCTCCGGGACAGGGGATGCAAAAACTGTTTTTT	CASRPPGQGMQKLFF
.	TRBV7-2	.	TRBJ2-7	TGTGCCAGCAGCTTAAACCAGGGGCCCTACGAGCAGTACTTC	CASSLNQGPYEQYF
.	TRBV14	.	TRBJ2-1	TGTGCCAGCAGCCAAGGTTTTTCTGGAGGGTGGACGTACAATGAGCAGTTCTTC	CASSQGFSGGWTYNEQFF
.	TRBV9	.	TRBJ2-1	TGTGCCAGCAGCGTAGCGTTTGAGGGTGAGCAGTTCTTC	CASSVAFEGEQFF
TRBD1	TRBV5-1	.	TRBJ1-1	TGCGCCAGCAGCTTGCCGACAGGGGCGGACACTGAAGCTTTCTTT	CASSLPTGADTEAFF
.	TRBV6-5	.	TRBJ1-3	TGTGCCAGCAGTTACTCGATCTATAATATGGGAAACACCATATATTTT	CASSYSIYNMGNTIYF
TRBD1	TRBV27	.	TRBJ1-3	TGTGCCAGCAGACCGATGACAGGGAACTCTGGAAACACCATATATTTT	CASRPMTGNSGNTIYF
.	TRBV19	.	TRBJ1-5	TGTGCCAGTAACCGGGCCCTTCAAAGCAATCAGCCCCAGCATTTT	CASNRALQSNQPQHF
TRBD1	TRBV7-9	.	TRBJ1-3	TGTGCCAGCAGCCCTCCCGGGACAGGGAACACCATATATTTT	CASSPPGTGNTIYF
.	TRBV30	.	TRBJ1-2	TGTGCCTGGAGTCCGGCAGGATATGGCTACACCTTC	CAWSPAGYGYTF
.	TRBV18	.	TRBJ2-2	TGTGCCAGCTCACCGGGACTCATTCAGGGAGAGCTGTTTTTT	CASSPGLIQGELFF
TRBD1	TRBV18	.	TRBJ2-7	TGTGCCAGCTCATTCTGGGACAGTACCTACGAGCAGTACTTC	CASSFWDSTYEQYF
.	TRBV29-1	.	TRBJ1-2	TGCAGCGTTGAAAACTCTGGACTCTATGGCTACACCTTC	CSVENSGLYGYTF
.	TRBV27	.	TRBJ1-1	TGTGCCAGCAGCCGGACCTGGTGGACTGAAGCTTTCTTT	CASSRTWWTEAFF
TRBD1	TRBV2	.	TRBJ1-2	TGTGCCAGCAGGGACGACAGGGGGCGTTTTGGCTACACCTTC	CASRDDRGRFGYTF
.	TRBV30	.	TRBJ1-4	TGTGCCTGGAGTGTCGGGGAAAAACTGTTTTTT	CAWSVGEKLFF
.	TRBV9	once	TRBJ2-5	TGTGCCAGCAGCCGGCGGGGACTTCAAGAGACCCAGTACTTC	CASSRRGLQETQYF
TRBD2	TRBV7-6	.	TRBJ2-1	TGTGCCAGCAGCCCCACTAGCGCCCGCTCCTACAATGAGCAGTTCTTC	CASSPTSARSYNEQFF
.	TRBV5-1	.	TRBJ1-2	TGCGCCAGCAGCTTGGGAGCGGGCCCTAACTATGGCTACACCTTC	CASSLGAGPNYGYTF
TRBD1	TRBV6-6	.	TRBJ1-1	TGTGCCAGCAGCCGCCGGGACAGTGAAGCTTTCTTT	CASSRRDSEAFF
TRBD1	TRBV6-1	.	TRBJ1-5	TGTGCCAGCAGGGGACAGGGCTATCAGCCCCAGCATTTT	CASRGQGYQPQHF
TRBD1	TRBV7-2	.	TRBJ1-2	TGTGCCAGCAGCTACGGGACAGGGAGCTATGGCTACACCTTC	CASSYGTGSYGYTF
TRBD1	TRBV28	.	TRBJ2-7	TGTGCCAGCAGTTTTCTGGGACGGGGACAGCTCTACGAGCAGTACTTC	CASSFLGRGQLYEQYF
.	TRBV25-1	.	TRBJ2-2	TGTGCCAGCAGTGATCTTCTAGCGACGAACACCGGGGAGCTGTTTTTT	CASSDLLATNTGELFF
.	TRBV7-2	.	TRBJ2-1	TGTGCCAGCAGCTTAGGCCCTAGCTCCTACAATGAGCAGTTCTTC	CASSLGPSSYNEQFF
TRBD2	TRBV5-1	.	TRBJ2-3	TGCGCCAGCAGCTTGGTAGGGGGGACTATGCGGGAGGGCCTTCACACAGATACGCAGTATTTT	CASSLVGGTMREGLHTDTQYF
TRBD2	TRBV5-1	.	TRBJ2-2	TGCGCCAGCAGCTCGGGGAGGGACACCGGGGAGCTGTTTTTT	CASSSGRDTGELFF
.	TRBV5-1	.	TRBJ1-3	TGCGCCAGCAGCTTGGACACCGTAGGAAACACCATATATTTT	CASSLDTVGNTIYF
.	TRBV5-1	.	TRBJ2-5	TGCGCCAGCAGCTTGGCCGGGGCTAGGGACGAGACCCAGTACTTC	CASSLAGARDETQYF
.	TRBV10-1	.	TRBJ2-4	TGCGCCAGCAGTGGGGGGCCCCGAGCCTCCAAAAACATTCAGTACTTC	CASSGGPRASKNIQYF
TRBD1	TRBV27	.	TRBJ2-1	TGTGCCAGCAGCAGGCCGGGCCGACAGGGCAATGAGCAGTTCTTC	CASSRPGRQGNEQFF
TRBD2	TRBV7-8	.	TRBJ2-3	TGTGCCAGCAGCTTAGGGGGAGGGCCTGGGAGATCAGATACGCAGTATTTT	CASSLGGGPGRSDTQYF
.	TRBV6-1	.	TRBJ1-1	TGTGCCAGCAGTGAAAGGTGGACTGAAGCTTTCTTT	CASSERWTEAFF
.	TRBV5-1	.	TRBJ2-1	TGCGCCAGCAGGGGGTCCTACCCTCTGTTCTTC	CASRGSYPLFF